The entry below gives a single TCR beta chain sequence along with its context. Its recognized antigen is unknown. Base qualities are not at hand, and no much larger clone is one base apart. The library was produced with PCR. The sequencing machine was an Illumina HiSeq 2500. Molecular barcoding was employed in the preparation of TCR libraries, with unique molecular identifiers being used to normalize TCRbeta repertoire quantification. The public sequencing data were trimmed at Q25 with fastp and processed into clonotypes with MiXCR by TCRdb, which kept only in-frame beta chains. Entries are consolidated by CDR3 protein sequence, retaining the most common genes and DNA. The sample records 490,000 or so distinct CDR3 sequences, around 13% of which are singletons. The ten most abundant clones make up about 5.4% of the sample. The junction carries 12 bases between V and J, which are trimmed by 2 bases and 0 bases respectively. There are 16 amino acids in the CDR3, from cysteine to phenylalanine inclusive. The kept DNA is CDR3 alone, 48 bases in frame from the first base. CDR1 MNHEY and CDR2 SVGAGI were looked up in the germline V gene.

This entry is derived from a study of T-cell reconstitution after alpha-beta-depleted transplantation in children (dated by TCRdb to the mid-2010s). Turning to the overall study: Using TCR repertoire profiling, the study followed T-cell immune reconstitution in a quantitative way in children after TCRalphabeta/CD19-depleted allogeneic hematopoietic cell transplantation.

The sequence was obtained from a human donor who donated a stem cell graft to a child with combined immunodeficiency. Recombination joined TRBV6-5 with TRBJ2-3; the D gene is possibly TRBD2, with 6 bases matching. The material sequenced was PBMCs from the stem cell graft donor, taken from the stem cell graft. The DNA reads TGTGCCAGCAGTTACGGGACTTTGAGGAGCACAGATACGCAGTATTTT. The resulting protein is CASSYGTLRSTDTQYF.